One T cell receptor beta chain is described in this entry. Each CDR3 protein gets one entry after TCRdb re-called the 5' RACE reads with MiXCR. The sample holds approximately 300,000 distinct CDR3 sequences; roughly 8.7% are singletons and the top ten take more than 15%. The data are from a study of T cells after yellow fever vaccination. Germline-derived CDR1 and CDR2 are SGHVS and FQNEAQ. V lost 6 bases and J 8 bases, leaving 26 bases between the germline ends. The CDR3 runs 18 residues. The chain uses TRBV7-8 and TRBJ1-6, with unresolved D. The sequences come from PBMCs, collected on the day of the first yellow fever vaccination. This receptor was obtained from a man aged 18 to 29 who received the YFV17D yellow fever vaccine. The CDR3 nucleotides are TGTGCCAGCAGGCTAGGAGACGGGGAGGGCACTTGGGATTCACCCCTCCACTTT. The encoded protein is CASRLGDGEGTWDSPLHF.